Below, 20 T cell receptor beta chains from the same sample are listed, as sequenced in a study of shared clonotypes between healthy human individuals. Measured with immunoSEQ multiplex PCR; TCRdb has only the in-frame clones, and not every one. The sample shows more than 2,000,000 clones, approximately 92% of them seen only once. What was sequenced was naive CD4+ T cells sorted from blood. The sample's subset: CD45RA+ positively selected. The receptors shown here come from a man aged 18-30 years in good health.

This chain joins TRBV11-2 and TRBJ1-4; 9 bases map to TRBD1. Per the germline V gene, CDR1 is SGHAT and CDR2 is FQNNGV. The trim removed 5 bases at V and 5 bases at J, leaving 6 bases unmatched. There are 15 residues in the CDR3. DNA of the CDR3: TGTGCCAGCAGCGCACCGGGACAGGGAAATGAAAAACTGTTTTTT. Translating gives CASSAPGQGNEKLFF.

This chain connects TRBV6-1 to TRBJ2-2; perhaps TRBD2 as D (7 bases). CDR3 size: 15 residues. Germline loops: CDR1 MNHNS, CDR2 SASEGT. Trimming removed 2 bases from V and 5 bases from J, with 12 bases in between. The CDR3 DNA reads TGTGCCAGCAGTGAATCCGGGGGGCAAACCGGGGAGCTGTTTTTT. It is translated as CASSESGGQTGELFF.

CDR3 nucleotides: TGTGCCAGCATACGAGGACTGGGGACCAATGAGCAGTTCTTC. Its protein product is CASIRGLGTNEQFF. The gene calls are TRBV7-9 and TRBJ2-1, with D tentatively TRBD1 or TRBD2 (5 bases each). V was clipped by 7 bases and J by 6 bases, with 16 bases between them. CDR1 SEHNR and CDR2 FQNEAQ come from the germline V gene (reference sequence). There are 14 residues in the CDR3.

J is TRBJ1-1 and V is TRBV19; 8 bases are a match to TRBD1. V was clipped by 0 bases and J by 2 bases; unmatched bases: 11. CDR1 LNHDA and CDR2 SQIVND come from the germline V gene (reference sequence). CDR3 size: 18 residues. CDR3 residues: CASSIDRGRGPSNTEAFF. CDR3 DNA sequence: TGTGCCAGTAGTATAGATCGGGGCAGGGGGCCATCCAACACTGAAGCTTTCTTT.

The chain is built from TRBV6-5 and TRBJ2-3, with 11 positions matching TRBD2. CDR3 length: 16 amino acids. J gave up 4 bases and V 0 bases, and 3 bases lay outside the gene matches. Germline CDR1 MNHEY, CDR2 SVGAGI. The CDR3: CASSYSSSGGSDTQYF. CDR3 DNA: TGTGCCAGCAGTTACTCTTCTAGCGGGGGGTCAGATACGCAGTATTTT.

This clone was seen a single time. The V gene is TRBV5-5, the J gene TRBJ2-3; tentative D call: TRBD2 (5 bases). V was clipped by 6 bases and J by 3 bases, with 14 bases between them. The germline V gene encodes CDR1 SGHKS and CDR2 YYEKEE (reference sequence). CDR3 length equals 14 residues. CDR3 loop: CASISDWKTDTQYF. CDR3 in DNA: TGTGCCAGCATCTCGGACTGGAAAACAGATACGCAGTATTTT.

This rearrangement joins TRBV2 to TRBJ1-2, with a weak D call TRBD1 (5 bases). The V end was cut by 7 bases, the J end by 10 bases, with 13 bases between. In germline, CDR1 is SNHLY, CDR2 FYNNEI. The CDR3 sequence is 11 residues long. The CDR3 region has the DNA TGTGCCAGCACCCCAGGGTTGGACTACACCTTC. Its translation is CASTPGLDYTF.

The chain employs TRBV9 and TRBJ2-2; 11 bases fit TRBD2. Looked up from germline, CDR1 is SGDLS and CDR2 is YYNGEE. The CDR3 loop spans 16 amino acids. Losses at the gene ends were 0 bases for V and 7 bases for J; bases not matched to a gene: 5. The DNA of the CDR3 is TGTGCCAGCAGCGTAGAACTAGCGGGAGCCTACGGGGAGCTGTTTTTT. It is translated as CASSVELAGAYGELFF.

Worth noting for this clone: The same CDR3 also results from other DNA sequences found in this sample. The chain combines TRBV5-1 with TRBJ2-2; D gene uncertain. Germline-derived CDR1 and CDR2 are SGHRS and YFSETQ. V was pared by 2 bases and J by 6 bases, with 8 bases between. The CDR3 covers 13 residues. The CDR3 here is CASSLRGAGELFF. CDR3 DNA: TGCGCCAGCAGCTTACGTGGGGCCGGGGAGCTGTTTTTT.

Concerning this clone: Additional DNA sequences in this sample encode the identical CDR3. The CDR3 here is CASSPGAGGQETQYF. CDR3 sequence (DNA): TGTGCCAGCAGTCCCGGGGCGGGGGGGCAAGAGACCCAGTACTTC. J is TRBJ2-5 and V is TRBV11-3; 9 nucleotides match TRBD2. Germline V gene data show CDR1 as SGHNT and CDR2 as YENEEA. V shed 6 bases and J 2 bases; nucleotides not matched to a gene: 7. The CDR3 has 15 residues.

The V and J genes are TRBV13 and TRBJ2-7; TRBD1 matches at 7 bases. V trimming: 5 bases; J trimming: 6 bases; junction bases outside the gene matches: 19. The CDR3 contains 17 residues. Germline CDR1 PRHDT, CDR2 FYEKMQ (reference sequence). Here the CDR3 DNA reads TGTGCCAGCAGCCTCCGGGACAGAAAATTCAAAATATCCGAGCAGTACTTC. This codes for CASSLRDRKFKISEQYF.

The chain combines TRBV28 with TRBJ1-2; the match to TRBD1 covers 10 bases. The ends lost 5 bases at V and 10 bases at J; junction bases unmatched: 13. Germline CDR1 reads MDHEN; CDR2 reads SYDVKM. The CDR3 is 15 residues long. The CDR3: CASSGRDRGQTPYTF. Here the CDR3 DNA reads TGTGCCAGCAGTGGCCGGGACAGGGGTCAGACCCCCTACACCTTC.

This chain links TRBV6-1 with TRBJ2-7; D not resolved. CDR1 and CDR2 (germline): MNHNS, SASEGT. The V end lost 10 bases, the J end lost 0 bases, and 13 bases lay between the germline ends. CDR3 length: 13 residues. The CDR3 reads CATLGLPSYEQYF. CDR3 DNA: TGTGCCACCCTTGGGCTACCCTCCTACGAGCAGTACTTC.

V and J are TRBV19 and TRBJ1-2; TRBD1 might be the D (6 bases). V lost 5 bases, J lost 0 bases, and 19 bases lay in between. This CDR3 is built from 17 residues. The germline CDR1 and CDR2 sequences are LNHDA and SQIVND (reference sequence). Written as DNA, the CDR3 is TGTGCCAGTAGTTCGAGACAGGTACTTTCAGCTAACTATGGCTACACCTTC. This gives the protein CASSSRQVLSANYGYTF. Variable domain in full (rest from reference TRBV19 and TRBJ1-2): DGGITQSPKYLFRKEGQNVTLSCEQNLNHDAMYWYRQDPGQGLRLIYYSQIVNDFQKGDIAEGYSVSREKKESFPLTVTSAQKNPTAFYLCASSSRQVLSANYGYTFGSGTRLTVV.

This clone was counted once. This specimen includes other DNA sequences encoding the same CDR3. This chain joins TRBV10-3 and TRBJ1-1; D call uncertain. CDR1 and CDR2 from the germline V gene are ENHRY and SYGVKD. The CDR3 loop spans 13 amino acids. The V end was cut by 3 bases, the J end by 0 bases, with 5 bases between. This CDR3 is CAISDGLNTEAFF. CDR3 sequence (DNA): TGTGCCATCAGTGACGGACTGAACACTGAAGCTTTCTTT.

This rearrangement joins TRBV11-2 to TRBJ2-2; possible D gene TRBD1, 5 bases. Germline values: CDR1 SGHAT, CDR2 FQNNGV. V lost 5 bases to trimming and J lost 5 bases, with 9 bases between them. This CDR3 has 13 residues. The CDR3 loop is CASSLDSTGELFF. CDR3 in DNA: TGTGCCAGCAGCCTCGACAGTACCGGGGAGCTGTTTTTT. The full variable domain, with the rest looked up from reference TRBV11-2 and TRBJ2-2, is EAGVAQSPRYKIIEKRQSVAFWCNPISGHATLYWYQQILGQGPKLLIQFQNNGVVDDSQLPKDRFSAERLKGVDSTLKIQPAKLEDSAVYLCASSLDSTGELFFGEGSRLTVL.

This chain joins TRBV19 and TRBJ2-1; D call uncertain. With 0 bases removed from V and 2 bases from J, the gap between germline ends came to 14 bases. CDR3 length: 17 amino acids. Germline V CDR1 and CDR2: LNHDA, SQIVND (reference sequence). The CDR3 is CASSIESSGGAYNEQFF. CDR3 DNA: TGTGCCAGTAGTATAGAGAGCTCAGGCGGTGCCTACAATGAGCAGTTCTTC.

This chain connects TRBV7-8 to TRBJ1-5; the match to TRBD1 covers 7 bases. In germline, CDR1 is SGHVS, CDR2 FQNEAQ. The CDR3 runs 16 residues. V lost 1 base to trimming and J lost 7 bases; unmatched junction nucleotides: 10. The CDR3 bases are TGTGCCAGCAGCTTAGGGCCAGGGGGATTACGGCAGCCCCAGCATTTT. Translation: CASSLGPGGLRQPQHF.

The chain couples TRBV5-6 to TRBJ1-6; 7 bases are a match to TRBD1. The length of the CDR3 is 16 residues. Germline CDR1 is SGHDT and CDR2 is YYEEEE. After removal of 4 bases from V and 7 bases from J, the junction contained 11 bases not matched to a gene. The CDR3 DNA is TGTGCCAGCAGCCCGGGACAGCCACGGAAGAATTCACCCCTCCACTTT. Encoded protein: CASSPGQPRKNSPLHF. The variable domain in full, with the rest retrieved from reference TRBV5-6 and TRBJ1-6, is DAGVTQSPTHLIKTRGQQVTLRCSPKSGHDTVSWYQQALGQGPQFIFQYYEEEERQRGNFPDRFSGHQFPNYSSELNVNALLLGDSALYLCASSPGQPRKNSPLHFGNGTRLTVT.

This clone was counted once. The gene calls are TRBV10-3 and TRBJ1-5, with TRBD1 as a possible D gene (6 bases). Trimming removed 0 bases at V and 9 bases at J, with 15 bases between. Germline CDR1 reads ENHRY; CDR2 reads SYGVKD. The CDR3 sequence is 15 residues long. The CDR3 DNA reads TGTGCCATCAGTGAGTCTCCGCAGGGGTCGGGGCCCCAGCATTTT. Translation gives CAISESPQGSGPQHF.